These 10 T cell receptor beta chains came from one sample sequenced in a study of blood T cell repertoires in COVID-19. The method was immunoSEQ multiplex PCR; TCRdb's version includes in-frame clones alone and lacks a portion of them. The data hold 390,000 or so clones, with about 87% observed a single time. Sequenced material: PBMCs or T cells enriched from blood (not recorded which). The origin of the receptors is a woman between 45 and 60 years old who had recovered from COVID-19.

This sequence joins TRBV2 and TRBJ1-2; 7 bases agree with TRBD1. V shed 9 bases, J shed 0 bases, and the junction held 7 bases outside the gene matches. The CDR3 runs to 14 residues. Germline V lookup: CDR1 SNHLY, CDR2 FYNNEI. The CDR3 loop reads CARHRDSPNYGYTF. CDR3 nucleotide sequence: TGTGCCAGACACCGGGACAGCCCTAACTATGGCTACACCTTC.

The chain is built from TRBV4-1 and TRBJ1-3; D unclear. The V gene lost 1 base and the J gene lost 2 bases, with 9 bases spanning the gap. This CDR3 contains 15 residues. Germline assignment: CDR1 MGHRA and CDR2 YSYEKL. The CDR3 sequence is CASSQGWRTGNTIYF. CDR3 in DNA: TGCGCCAGCAGCCAAGGCTGGAGGACTGGAAACACCATATATTTT.

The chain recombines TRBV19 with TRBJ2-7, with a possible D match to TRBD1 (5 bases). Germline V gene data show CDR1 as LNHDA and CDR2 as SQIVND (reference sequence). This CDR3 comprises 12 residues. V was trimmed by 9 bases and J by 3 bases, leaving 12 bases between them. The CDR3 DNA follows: TGTGCCAGCGCAGACAGTCTCTACGAGCAGTACTTC. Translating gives CASADSLYEQYF.

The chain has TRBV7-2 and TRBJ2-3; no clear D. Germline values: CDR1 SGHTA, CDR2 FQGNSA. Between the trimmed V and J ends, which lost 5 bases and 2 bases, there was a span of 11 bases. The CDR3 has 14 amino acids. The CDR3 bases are TGTGCCAGCAGCCCCCTAGGCACCACAGATACGCAGTATTTT. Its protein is CASSPLGTTDTQYF.

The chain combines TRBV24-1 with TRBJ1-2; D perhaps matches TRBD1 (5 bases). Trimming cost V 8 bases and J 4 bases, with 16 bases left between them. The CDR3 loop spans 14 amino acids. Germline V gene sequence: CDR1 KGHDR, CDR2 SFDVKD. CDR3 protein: CATTGHLVSYGYTF. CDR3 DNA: TGTGCCACCACCGGACATTTGGTTTCCTATGGCTACACCTTC.

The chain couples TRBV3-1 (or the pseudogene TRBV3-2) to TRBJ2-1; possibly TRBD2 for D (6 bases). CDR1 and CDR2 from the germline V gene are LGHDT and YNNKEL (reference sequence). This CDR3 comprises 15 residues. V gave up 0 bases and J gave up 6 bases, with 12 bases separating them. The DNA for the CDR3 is TGTGCCAGCAGCCAAGACTCAAGGAGGGCCAATGAGCAGTTCTTC. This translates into CASSQDSRRANEQFF.

CDR3 DNA: TGCAGCGGGAGGGTCACAGATACGCAGTATTTT. It specifies CSGRVTDTQYF. The chain joins TRBV29-1 to TRBJ2-3; D may be TRBD2 (6 bases). The CDR3 extends over 11 amino acids. Germline assignment: CDR1 SQVTM and CDR2 ANQGSEA. V was clipped by 7 bases and J by 2 bases, with 7 bases between them.

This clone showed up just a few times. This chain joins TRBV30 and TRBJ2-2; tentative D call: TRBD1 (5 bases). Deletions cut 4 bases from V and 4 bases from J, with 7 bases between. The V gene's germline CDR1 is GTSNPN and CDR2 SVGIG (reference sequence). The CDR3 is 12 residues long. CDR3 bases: TGTGCCTGGACCACAGGCACCGGGGAGCTGTTTTTT. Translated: CAWTTGTGELFF.

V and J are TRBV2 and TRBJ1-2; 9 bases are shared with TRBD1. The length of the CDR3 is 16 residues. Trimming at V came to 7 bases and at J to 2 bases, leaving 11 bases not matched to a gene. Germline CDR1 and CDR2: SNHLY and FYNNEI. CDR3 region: CASIDMGQGNNYGYTF. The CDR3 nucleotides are TGTGCCAGCATAGATATGGGACAGGGAAACAACTATGGCTACACCTTC.

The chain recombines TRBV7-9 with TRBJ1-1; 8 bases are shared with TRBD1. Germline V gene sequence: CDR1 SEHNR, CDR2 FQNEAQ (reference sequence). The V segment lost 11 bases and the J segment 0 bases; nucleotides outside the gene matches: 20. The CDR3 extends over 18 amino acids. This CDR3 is CALTGSTGTGRMNTEAFF. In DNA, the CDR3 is TGTGCCCTCACGGGGAGTACCGGGACAGGTCGCATGAACACTGAAGCTTTCTTT.